The 6 T cell receptor beta chains below were found in one sample sequenced in a study of cytotoxic CD8 clonotypes in ibrutinib-treated CLL. Sequencing used immunoSEQ multiplex PCR; TCRdb keeps in-frame clones, though not all of them. The table records under 200,000 clones, approximately 80% of them present only once. The sequenced sample was PBMCs, obtained after 24 months of ibrutinib treatment. All receptors derive from a human donor with chronic lymphocytic leukemia.

This chain links TRBV7-2 with TRBJ2-3, with 11 bases identical to TRBD2. The length of the CDR3 is 16 residues. Looked up from germline, CDR1 is SGHTA and CDR2 is FQGNSA. After removal of 3 bases from V and 9 bases from J, the junction contained 11 bases not matched to a gene. CDR3 DNA sequence: TGTGCCAGCAGCTTGGCTAGCGGGGGGCTCGCTGGCACGCAGTATTTT. It codes for CASSLASGGLAGTQYF.

V and J are TRBV7-8 and TRBJ2-7; no clear D. V was trimmed by 5 bases and J by 2 bases, leaving 19 bases between them. Germline CDR1 reads SGHVS; CDR2 reads FQNEAQ. This CDR3 comprises 16 residues. The CDR3 is CASSLGSPRGAYEQYF. Written as DNA, the CDR3 is TGTGCCAGCAGCCTGGGGTCCCCGAGAGGCGCCTACGAGCAGTACTTC.

The table lists this clone with a count of one. The chain employs TRBV6-6 and TRBJ1-1; 9 nucleotides line up with TRBD1. V lost 7 bases and J lost 7; bases outside the gene matches: 7. Per germline, CDR1 MNHNY and CDR2 SVGAGI (reference sequence). This CDR3 spans 13 amino acids. Here the CDR3 reads CASTIQGAGEAFF. The DNA for the CDR3 is TGTGCCAGCACCATACAGGGGGCGGGTGAAGCTTTCTTT.

V and J are TRBV30 and TRBJ1-4, with TRBD1 matching 7 bases. This CDR3 has 13 residues. The germline V gene has CDR1 GTSNPN and CDR2 SVGIG (reference sequence). Losses at the gene ends were 3 bases for V and 8 bases for J; bases not matched to a gene: 6. CDR3 loop: CAWRQGGREKLFF. Here the CDR3 DNA reads TGTGCCTGGAGGCAGGGGGGGCGCGAAAAACTGTTTTTT.

V usage is TRBV10-1 and J usage is TRBJ2-2; no clear D gene. CDR1 and CDR2 (germline): WNHNN, SYGVQD (reference sequence). The CDR3 has 14 amino acids. CDR3 coding DNA: TGCGCGCCTGAATCGAGCTCCTACACCGGGGAGCTGTTTTTT. Its protein product is CAPESSSYTGELFF.

This chain uses TRBV5-1 with TRBJ2-3; 8 bases are a match to TRBD1. Germline CDR1 and CDR2: SGHRS and YFSETQ. The CDR3 contains 14 residues. V was clipped by 4 bases and J by 3 bases; unmatched bases: 4. The CDR3 coding sequence is TGCGCCAGCAGCCGCGACAGGGGAACAGATACGCAGTATTTT. It yields the protein CASSRDRGTDTQYF.